This TCR beta chain comes out of a study of siplizumab effects on memory and regulatory T cells. The repertoire was sequenced with immunoSEQ multiplex PCR; TCRdb's copy has only in-frame clones and lacks some. The data contain around 26,000 clones, approximately 82% of them singletons. CDR3 length equals 15 residues. V was shortened by 6 bases and J by 0 bases, with 12 bases between the two germline ends. From germline, CDR1 is MGHRA and CDR2 YSYEKL. This clone has only a few counts. The target antigen is unknown. Points from the study as a whole: Naive T cells appeared more varied than memory cells and looked like key alloresponse contributors. Unstimulated subsets were the mapping target of only a minor fraction of alloreactive clones.

The rearrangement joins TRBV4-1 to TRBJ1-3; D is uncertain. The TCR comes from a human donor in good health. Sequenced input: memory CD4+ T cells sorted from blood. CDR3 coding DNA: TGCGCCAGCAGTTCCCTTGCGAACTCTGGAAACACCATATATTTT. It yields the protein CASSSLANSGNTIYF.